Many counts were recorded for the clone carrying this T cell receptor beta chain. TCRdb used MiXCR to reprocess the RT-PCR reads, holding one entry per CDR3 protein. The sample consists of 650,000 to 800,000 distinct CDR3 sequences, approximately 15% of them appearing once. CDR1 is DFQATT and CDR2 is SNEGSKA in the germline V gene (reference sequence). V was cut by 2 bases and J by 11 bases, with 7 bases left in between. This CDR3 has 10 residues. V gene TRBV20-1 combines with J gene TRBJ1-5; D unclear. The specimen was memory CD4+ T cells from blood. The sequence was obtained from a female donor in good health, serving as a healthy control. DNA for the CDR3: TGCAGTGCTAGATCCTTAGCCCAGCATTTT. Its protein product is CSARSLAQHF.